Listed here are 8 T cell receptor beta chains from one sample, sequenced in a study of blood T cells in healthy people across ages. Then a second PCR, running roughly 7 to 11 cycles, was carried out with a sample-barcoded 5' primer and a J-beta primer mix. TCRdb analysed the 5' RACE reads with MiXCR anew, one entry per CDR3 protein. The table lists some 640,000 distinct CDR3 sequences, roughly 49% of them singletons. Material: blood. Receptor source: an older woman in good health.

This clonotype was seen a handful of times. The CDR3 region has the DNA TGTGCCAGCAGGCCCGGACGACTTAGCAATCAGCCCCAGCATTTT. It codes for CASRPGRLSNQPQHF. The chain combines TRBV6-6 with TRBJ1-5; D is undetermined. Germline-derived CDR1 and CDR2 are MNHNY and SVGAGI (reference sequence). The CDR3 totals 15 residues. V lost 6 bases and J 0 bases, leaving 12 bases between the germline ends.

This clonotype was counted only a few times. V is TRBV7-9 and J is TRBJ1-4, with D unresolved. Between the trimmed V and J ends, which lost 5 bases and 10 bases, there was a span of 17 bases. CDR3 length equals 14 residues. Germline loops: CDR1 SEHNR, CDR2 FQNEAQ (reference sequence). This CDR3 is CASSPSTVRGKLFF. Here the CDR3 DNA reads TGTGCCAGCAGCCCTTCGACTGTTAGAGGAAAACTGTTTTTT.

The chain joins TRBV10-3 to TRBJ2-7, with D possibly TRBD1 on 5 matching bases. The CDR3 length is 14 residues. V lost 3 bases and J 0 bases, leaving 9 bases between the germline ends. Per germline, CDR1 ENHRY and CDR2 SYGVKD. The CDR3 protein is CAISDIRASYEQYF. In DNA form, the CDR3 reads TGTGCCATCAGTGATATCAGGGCCTCCTACGAGCAGTACTTC.

This chain joins TRBV21-1 and TRBJ2-7; the table names TRBD1, a call not compared with the DNA. TRBV21-1 is reported as a pseudogene. This CDR3 has 17 amino acids. This CDR3 reads CASSKRWGRDRGYEQYF. In DNA, the CDR3 is TGTGCCAGCAGCAAAAGGTGGGGACGGGACAGGGGGTACGAGCAGTACTTC.

The chain links TRBV27 to TRBJ1-1; D is possibly TRBD1 (6 bases). The ends were cut back, 3 bases at V and 6 bases at J, with 11 bases in the middle. CDR3 length: 13 amino acids. Germline V gene sequence: CDR1 MNHEY, CDR2 SMNVEV (reference sequence). CDR3 amino acids: CASSLGQTSEAFF. CDR3 coding DNA: TGTGCCAGCAGTTTGGGACAAACCTCTGAAGCTTTCTTT.

CDR3 bases: TGTGCCAGCAGCGCACCCGGGACAGGGTATGGGACAGATACGCAGTATTTT. Translation gives CASSAPGTGYGTDTQYF. This chain joins TRBV7-3 and TRBJ2-3; TRBD1 matches 9 bases. Germline lookup yields CDR1 SGHTA and CDR2 FQGTGA. Germline trimming cut 5 bases from V and 3 bases from J; bases unmatched to any gene: 12. The CDR3 is 17 amino acids.

This clonotype has only a few counts. The genes are TRBV6-2 or TRBV6-3 and TRBJ1-2, with 10 positions matching TRBD1. Losses at the gene ends were 6 bases for V and 9 bases for J; bases not matched to a gene: 10. Per the germline V gene, CDR1 is MNHEY and CDR2 is SVGEGT. The CDR3 is 14 residues long. The DNA of the CDR3 is TGTGCCAGCAGATTCGGGACAGGGGTTTATCGCTACACCTTC. Translated, it gives CASRFGTGVYRYTF.

This clonotype was detected a few times. The chain uses TRBV7-3 and TRBJ2-1, with a possible D match to TRBD2 (5 bases). Germline CDR1 is SGHTA and CDR2 is FQGTGA. The V end lost 0 bases, the J end lost 9 bases, and 12 bases lay between the germline ends. The CDR3 is 14 amino acids. CDR3 loop: CASSLTPSNGEQFF. Here the CDR3 DNA reads TGTGCCAGCAGCTTAACCCCTAGCAACGGTGAGCAGTTCTTC. Full variable domain (missing parts from reference TRBV7-3 and TRBJ2-1): GAGVSQTPSNKVTEKGKYVELRCDPISGHTALYWYRQSLGQGPEFLIYFQGTGAADDSGLPNDRFFAVRPEGSVSTLKIQRTERGDSAVYLCASSLTPSNGEQFFGPGTRLTVL.